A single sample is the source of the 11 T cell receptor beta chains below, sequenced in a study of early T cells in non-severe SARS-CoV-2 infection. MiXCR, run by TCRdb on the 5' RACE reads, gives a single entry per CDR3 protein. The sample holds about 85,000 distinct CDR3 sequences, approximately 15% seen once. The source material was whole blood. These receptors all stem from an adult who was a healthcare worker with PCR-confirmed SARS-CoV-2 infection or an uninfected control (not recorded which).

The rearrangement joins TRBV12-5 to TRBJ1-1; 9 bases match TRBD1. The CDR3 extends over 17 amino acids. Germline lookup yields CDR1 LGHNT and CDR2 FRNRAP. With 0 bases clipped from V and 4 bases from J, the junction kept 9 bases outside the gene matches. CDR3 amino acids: CASGLVPGQGFGTEAFF. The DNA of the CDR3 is TGTGCTAGTGGTTTGGTCCCGGGACAGGGATTCGGCACTGAAGCTTTCTTT.

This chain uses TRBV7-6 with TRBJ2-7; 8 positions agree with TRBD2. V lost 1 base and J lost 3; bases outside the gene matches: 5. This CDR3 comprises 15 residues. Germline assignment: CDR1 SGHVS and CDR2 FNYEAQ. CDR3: CASSLEAGALYEQYF. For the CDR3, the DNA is TGTGCCAGCAGCTTAGAAGCGGGAGCCCTCTACGAGCAGTACTTC.

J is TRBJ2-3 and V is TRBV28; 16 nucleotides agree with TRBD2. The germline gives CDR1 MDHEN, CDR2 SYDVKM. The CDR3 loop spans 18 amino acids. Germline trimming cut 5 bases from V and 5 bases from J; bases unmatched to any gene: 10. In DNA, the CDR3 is TGTGCCAGCAGTCAGGGACTAGCGGGAGGGCCTCATGGAGATACGCAGTATTTT. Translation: CASSQGLAGGPHGDTQYF.

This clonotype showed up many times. CDR3 sequence (DNA): TGTGCCACCCAGTCTTCCGGACTAGCGGGAGGCGAGCAGTACTTC. Amino acids: CATQSSGLAGGEQYF. The J gene is TRBJ2-7, the V gene TRBV19; TRBD2 aligns across 14 bases. This CDR3 is 15 amino acids long. The V segment lost 10 bases and the J segment 6 bases; nucleotides outside the gene matches: 11. Germline-derived CDR1 and CDR2 are LNHDA and SQIVND (reference sequence). Drawing the rest from reference TRBV19 and TRBJ2-7, the complete variable domain is DGGITQSPKYLFRKEGQNVTLSCEQNLNHDAMYWYRQDPGQGLRLIYYSQIVNDFQKGDIAEGYSVSREKKESFPLTVTSAQKNPTAFYLCATQSSGLAGGEQYFGPGTRLTVT.

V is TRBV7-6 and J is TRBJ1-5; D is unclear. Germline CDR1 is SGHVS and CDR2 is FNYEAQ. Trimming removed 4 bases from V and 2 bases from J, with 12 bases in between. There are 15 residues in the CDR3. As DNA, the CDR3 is TGTGCCAGCAGCTGGGGAGAGGGAGGCAATCAGCCCCAGCATTTT. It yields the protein CASSWGEGGNQPQHF.

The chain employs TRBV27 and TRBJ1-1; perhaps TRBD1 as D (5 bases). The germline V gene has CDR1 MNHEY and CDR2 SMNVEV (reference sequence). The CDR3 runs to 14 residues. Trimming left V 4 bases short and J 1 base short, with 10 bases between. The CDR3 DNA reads TGTGCCAGCAGTTGGGGGTCGGGGAACACTGAAGCTTTCTTT. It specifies CASSWGSGNTEAFF.

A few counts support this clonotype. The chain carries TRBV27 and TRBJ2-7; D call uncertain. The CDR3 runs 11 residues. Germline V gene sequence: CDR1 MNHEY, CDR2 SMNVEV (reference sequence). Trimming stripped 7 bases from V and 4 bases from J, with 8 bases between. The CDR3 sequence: CASIGSYEQYF. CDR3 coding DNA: TGTGCCAGCATTGGGTCTTACGAGCAGTACTTC.

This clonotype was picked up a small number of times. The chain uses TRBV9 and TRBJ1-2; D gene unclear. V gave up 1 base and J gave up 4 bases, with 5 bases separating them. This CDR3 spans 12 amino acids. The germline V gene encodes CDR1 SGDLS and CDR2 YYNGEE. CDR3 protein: CASSVNPYGYTF. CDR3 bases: TGTGCCAGCAGCGTAAATCCCTATGGCTACACCTTC.

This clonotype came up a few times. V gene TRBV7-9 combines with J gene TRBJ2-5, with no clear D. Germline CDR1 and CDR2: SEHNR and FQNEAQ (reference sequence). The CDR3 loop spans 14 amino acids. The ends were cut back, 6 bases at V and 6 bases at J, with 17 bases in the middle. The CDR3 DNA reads TGTGCCAGCAGTTTGGCCAGCCCCGCGCAGACCCAGTACTTC. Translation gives CASSLASPAQTQYF.

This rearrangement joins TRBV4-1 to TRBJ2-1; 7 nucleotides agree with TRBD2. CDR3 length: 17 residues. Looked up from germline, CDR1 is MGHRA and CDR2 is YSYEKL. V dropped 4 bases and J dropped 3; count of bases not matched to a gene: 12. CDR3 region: CASSPRSSGGRYNEQFF. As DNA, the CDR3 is TGCGCCAGCAGCCCCCGATCTAGCGGAGGACGCTACAATGAGCAGTTCTTC.

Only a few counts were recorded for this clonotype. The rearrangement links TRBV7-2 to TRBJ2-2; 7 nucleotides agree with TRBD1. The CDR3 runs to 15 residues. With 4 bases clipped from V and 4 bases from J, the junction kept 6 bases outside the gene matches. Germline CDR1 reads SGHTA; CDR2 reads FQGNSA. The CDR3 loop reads CASSSSTGSTGELFF. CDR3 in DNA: TGTGCCAGCAGCTCCTCGACAGGGTCCACCGGGGAGCTGTTTTTT. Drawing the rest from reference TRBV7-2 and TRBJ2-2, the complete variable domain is GAGVSQSPSNKVTEKGKDVELRCDPISGHTALYWYRQSLGQGLEFLIYFQGNSAPDKSGLPSDRFSAERTGGSVSTLTIQRTQQEDSAVYLCASSSSTGSTGELFFGEGSRLTVL.